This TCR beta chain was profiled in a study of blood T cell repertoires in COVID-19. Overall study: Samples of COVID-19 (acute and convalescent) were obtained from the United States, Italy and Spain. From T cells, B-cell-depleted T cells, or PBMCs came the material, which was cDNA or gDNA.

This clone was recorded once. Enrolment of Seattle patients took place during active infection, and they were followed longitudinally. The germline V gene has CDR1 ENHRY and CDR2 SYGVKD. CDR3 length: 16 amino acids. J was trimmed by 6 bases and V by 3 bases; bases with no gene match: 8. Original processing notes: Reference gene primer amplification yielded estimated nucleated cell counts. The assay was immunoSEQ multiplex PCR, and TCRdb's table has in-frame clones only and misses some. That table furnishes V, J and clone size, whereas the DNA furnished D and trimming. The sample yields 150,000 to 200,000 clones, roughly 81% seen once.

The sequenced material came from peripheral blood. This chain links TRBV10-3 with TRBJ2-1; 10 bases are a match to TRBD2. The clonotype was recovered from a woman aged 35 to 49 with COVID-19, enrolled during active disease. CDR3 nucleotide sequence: TGTGCCATCAGTGATCCTAGCGGGAGAGGGGGCAATGAGCAGTTCTTC. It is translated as CAISDPSGRGGNEQFF.